This T cell receptor (beta chain) is from a study of T cell changes during pregnancy in multiple sclerosis. The CDR3 consists of 16 residues. The ends were cut back, 2 bases at V and 0 bases at J, with 13 bases in the middle. Per the germline V gene, CDR1 is SGHVS and CDR2 is FQNEAQ. Assay: immunoSEQ multiplex PCR; the TCRdb copy retains only in-frame clones and omits some. Counted here are 100,000 or so clones, over 80% occurring once; the ten biggest clones make up less than 2.5%. The clonotype comes from a female donor with multiple sclerosis, enrolled in a pregnancy study. The chain employs TRBV7-8 and TRBJ1-2; D not resolved. This specimen consisted of peripheral blood, obtained after pregnancy. Here the CDR3 DNA reads TGTGCCAGCAGCTTAAAAGGAGGAACTGCTAACTATGGCTACACCTTC. Its translation: CASSLKGGTANYGYTF.